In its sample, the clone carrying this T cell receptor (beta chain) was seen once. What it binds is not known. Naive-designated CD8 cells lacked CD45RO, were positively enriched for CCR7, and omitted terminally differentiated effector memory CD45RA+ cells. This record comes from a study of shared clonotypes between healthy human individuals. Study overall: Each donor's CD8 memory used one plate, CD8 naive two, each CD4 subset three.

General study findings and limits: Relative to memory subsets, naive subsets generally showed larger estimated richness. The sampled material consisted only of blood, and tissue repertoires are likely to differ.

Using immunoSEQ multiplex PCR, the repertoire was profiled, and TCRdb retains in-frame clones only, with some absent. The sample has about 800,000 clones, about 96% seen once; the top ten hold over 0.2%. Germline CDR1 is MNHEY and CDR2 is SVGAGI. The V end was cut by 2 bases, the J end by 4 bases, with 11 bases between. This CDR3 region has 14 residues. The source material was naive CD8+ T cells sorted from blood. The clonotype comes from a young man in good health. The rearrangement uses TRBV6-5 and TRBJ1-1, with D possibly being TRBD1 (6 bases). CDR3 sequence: CASSYDNRATEAFF. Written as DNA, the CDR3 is TGTGCCAGCAGTTACGATAACAGGGCCACTGAAGCTTTCTTT.